Below, 21 T cell receptor beta chains from the same sample are listed, as sequenced in a study of T-cell memory formation after mild COVID-19. Via MiXCR, TCRdb re-called the 5' RACE reads, giving one row per CDR3 protein. Altogether under 650,000 distinct CDR3 sequences are present, roughly 18% being singletons, with the ten largest covering more than 10%. Sequenced sample: PBMCs or a T cell subset sorted from them (not recorded which). These receptors were obtained from an adult woman who had mild COVID-19 (a few samples of this study predate the infection). Cell type and time point are not known.

This clonotype was seen only once. The CDR3 nucleotides are TGCGCCAGCAGCCTCAGAGTGCTGATGAACACTGAAGCTTTCTTT. Amino acid sequence: CASSLRVLMNTEAFF. The V and J genes are TRBV4-3 and TRBJ1-1; no reliable D call. V lost 4 bases to trimming and J lost 0 bases, with 12 bases between them. There are 15 residues in the CDR3. Germline V gene data show CDR1 as LGHNA and CDR2 as YSLEER.

This clonotype showed up just a few times. The chain employs TRBV29-1 and TRBJ2-7; TRBD2 matches at 14 bases. Per the germline V gene, CDR1 is SQVTM and CDR2 is ANQGSEA. The ends lost 6 bases at V and 4 bases at J; junction bases unmatched: 5. The CDR3 is 14 amino acids. CDR3 residues: CSVGLAGVRYEQYF. CDR3 DNA sequence: TGCAGCGTGGGACTAGCGGGAGTTCGGTACGAGCAGTACTTC.

This clonotype turned up a few times. The chain employs TRBV12-3 or TRBV12-4 and TRBJ2-1; D perhaps matches TRBD1 (6 bases). The V end lost 6 bases, the J end lost 2 bases, and 17 bases lay between the germline ends. This CDR3 has 16 amino acids. DNA for the CDR3: TGTGCCAGCAGCGCACTTCGAGGACAGACCTACAATGAGCAGTTCTTC. Translating it yields CASSALRGQTYNEQFF.

This chain connects TRBV15 to TRBJ2-7, with D unclear. Germline CDR1 is LNHNV and CDR2 is YYDKDF (reference sequence). The CDR3 covers 14 residues. Between the trimmed V and J ends, which lost 1 base and 3 bases, there was a span of 10 bases. The CDR3 loop is CATSRGSTLYEQYF. The DNA for the CDR3 is TGTGCCACCAGCAGAGGATCTACTCTCTACGAGCAGTACTTC.

The chain couples TRBV3-1 to TRBJ2-3, with 7 bases that match TRBD2. CDR1 and CDR2 from the germline V gene are LGHDT and YNNKEL (reference sequence). CDR3 length equals 15 residues. V lost 6 bases and J lost 0; bases outside the gene matches: 6. As DNA, the CDR3 is TGTGCCAGCAGTCCGTTGGGACTAAGCACAGATACGCAGTATTTT. It specifies CASSPLGLSTDTQYF.

The rearrangement joins TRBV9 to TRBJ2-1, with 7 bases that match TRBD2. The V gene end was trimmed by 1 base and the J gene end by 5 bases; junction bases not matched to a gene: 6. The germline CDR1 and CDR2 sequences are SGDLS and YYNGEE. CDR3 length: 15 amino acids. The CDR3 sequence: CASSVRLAADNEQFF. In DNA, the CDR3 is TGTGCCAGCAGCGTAAGACTAGCCGCGGACAATGAGCAGTTCTTC.

The chain has TRBV18 and TRBJ1-6; a possible D gene is TRBD1 (5 bases). Germline CDR1 is KGHSH and CDR2 is LQKENI. This CDR3 is built from 13 residues. Trimming removed 4 bases from V and 13 bases from J, with 14 bases in between. The CDR3 nucleotides read TGTGCCAGCTCACTCCGGGGCGGAGATCCCCTCCACTTT. Translated: CASSLRGGDPLHF.

This clonotype was seen more than once but under ten times. The V gene is TRBV4-2, the J gene TRBJ1-5; D unclear. V gave up 0 bases and J gave up 6 bases, with 6 bases separating them. Germline loops: CDR1 LGHNA, CDR2 YNFKEQ. CDR3 length: 13 residues. The CDR3 coding sequence is TGTGCCAGCAGCCAAGAGATGGGTCAGCCCCAGCATTTT. Protein sequence: CASSQEMGQPQHF.

The chain employs TRBV6-1 and TRBJ2-7; possibly TRBD2 for D (5 bases). The CDR3 extends over 14 amino acids. Trimming shortened V by 3 bases and J by 2 bases, and 11 bases separated the two germline ends. Germline V lookup: CDR1 MNHNS, CDR2 SASEGT. In DNA form, the CDR3 reads TGTGCCAGCAGTGAGGGTCACGGGGCCTACGAGCAGTACTTC. Translating gives CASSEGHGAYEQYF.

Only a few counts were recorded for this clonotype. The rearrangement joins TRBV20-1 to TRBJ1-2; 8 bases align to TRBD1. Germline V gene lookup returns CDR1 DFQATT and CDR2 SNEGSKA (reference sequence). CDR3 length: 15 amino acids. J lost 4 bases, V lost 0 bases, and 7 bases had no gene match. The CDR3 sequence: CSARDQGQGLYGYTF. The CDR3 DNA is TGCAGTGCTAGAGATCAAGGACAGGGCCTCTATGGCTACACCTTC.

Details on this clonotype: With a much larger clone just one base away, this may be a read error. The chain employs TRBV6-1 and TRBJ2-2; D perhaps matches TRBD1 (6 bases). CDR3 length: 15 amino acids. In germline, CDR1 is MNHNS, CDR2 SASEGT. CDR3 protein: CASCLGTTTTGELVF. CDR3 coding DNA: TGTGCCAGCTGCCTCGGGACAACTACCACCGGGGAGCTGGTTTTT.

This clonotype has a handful of counts. The genes are TRBV5-5 and TRBJ1-5, with a weak D call TRBD1 (5 bases). This CDR3 is built from 15 residues. Germline CDR1 and CDR2: SGHKS and YYEKEE (reference sequence). The V gene lost 0 bases and the J gene lost 3 bases, with 10 bases spanning the gap. The CDR3 loop reads CASSLAGGVNQPQHF. Written as DNA, the CDR3 is TGTGCCAGCAGCTTGGCCGGGGGTGTCAATCAGCCCCAGCATTTT. Filled out from reference TRBV5-5 and TRBJ1-5, the complete variable domain reads DAGVTQSPTHLIKTRGQQVTLRCSPISGHKSVSWYQQVLGQGPQFIFQYYEKEERGRGNFPDRFSARQFPNYSSELNVNALLLGDSALYLCASSLAGGVNQPQHFGDGTRLSIL.

The chain carries TRBV29-1 and TRBJ2-7; D is ambiguous. The CDR3 has 14 residues. Trimming removed 3 bases at V and 3 bases at J, with 15 bases between. Germline V lookup: CDR1 SQVTM, CDR2 ANQGSEA. The CDR3 nucleotides read TGCAGCGTTGAGAGCCCGGACGGATACTACGAGCAGTACTTC. It is translated as CSVESPDGYYEQYF.

The chain links TRBV21-1 to TRBJ2-2. TRBV21-1 corresponds to a pseudogene. The CDR3 is 14 amino acids. As DNA, the CDR3 is TGTGCCAGCAGCAAAGAACCACACACCGGGGAGCTGTTTTTT. Encoded protein: CASSKEPHTGELFF.

This clonotype was found a few times. The V and J genes are TRBV20-1 and TRBJ2-3; 9 nucleotides agree with TRBD1. Germline V CDR1 and CDR2: DFQATT, SNEGSKA (reference sequence). J gave up 0 bases and V 0 bases, and 4 bases lay outside the gene matches. The CDR3 is made up of 16 amino acids. The CDR3 region has the DNA TGCAGTGCTAGAGAGGGGACAGGGTTGAGCACAGATACGCAGTATTTT. Translated: CSAREGTGLSTDTQYF.

This sequence joins TRBV9 and TRBJ1-4; weak D call: TRBD1 (5 bases). This CDR3 has 14 residues. Trimming shortened V by 3 bases and J by 4 bases, and 10 bases separated the two germline ends. From germline, CDR1 is SGDLS and CDR2 YYNGEE. CDR3 nucleotide sequence: TGTGCCAGCAGCGAGACAGCGATTAATGAAAAACTGTTTTTT. This sequence encodes CASSETAINEKLFF.

The chain is built from TRBV28 and TRBJ2-4, with D possibly TRBD2 on 5 matching bases. Germline CDR1 and CDR2: MDHEN and SYDVKM. The CDR3 runs to 16 residues. V shed 2 bases and J shed 0 bases, with 11 bases lying between them. The CDR3 sequence: CASSLGGFLAKNIQYF. In nucleotides, the CDR3 is TGTGCCAGCAGTTTAGGCGGGTTCCTAGCCAAAAACATTCAGTACTTC. Filled out from reference TRBV28 and TRBJ2-4, the complete variable domain reads DVKVTQSSRYLVKRTGEKVFLECVQDMDHENMFWYRQDPGLGLRLIYFSYDVKMKEKGDIPEGYSVSREKKERFSLILESASTNQTSMYLCASSLGGFLAKNIQYFGAGTRLSVL.

The gene calls are TRBV5-1 and TRBJ2-7; 9 nucleotides match TRBD1. The length of the CDR3 is 16 residues. With 0 bases clipped from V and 2 bases from J, the junction kept 6 bases outside the gene matches. In germline, CDR1 is SGHRS, CDR2 YFSETQ. CDR3 DNA: TGCGCCAGCAGCTTGGCCGAAGGGACAGGGACCTACGAGCAGTACTTC. The encoded protein is CASSLAEGTGTYEQYF.

The rearrangement links TRBV5-1 to TRBJ2-5; weak D call: TRBD1 (7 bases). Germline CDR1 is SGHRS and CDR2 is YFSETQ. V gave up 1 base and J gave up 3 bases, with 19 bases separating them. The CDR3 sequence is 17 residues long. The DNA of the CDR3 is TGCGCCAGCAGCTTGTCCGTTGGAGGGACAGCTAAAGAGACCCAGTACTTC. It encodes CASSLSVGGTAKETQYF. The full variable domain, in which reference TRBV5-1 and TRBJ2-5 provide the parts outside the CDR3, is KAGVTQTPRYLIKTRGQQVTLSCSPISGHRSVSWYQQTPGQGLQFLFEYFSETQRNKGNFPGRFSGRQFSNSRSEMNVSTLELGDSALYLCASSLSVGGTAKETQYFGPGTRLLVL.

The chain joins TRBV20-1 to TRBJ2-7, with unresolved D. Germline CDR1 DFQATT, CDR2 SNEGSKA (reference sequence). The CDR3 has 13 residues. Trimming took off 3 bases at V and 4 bases at J, with 13 bases between the two ends. Written as DNA, the CDR3 is TGCAGTGCTAGGGGGAACCCCTCTTACGAGCAGTACTTC. The encoded protein is CSARGNPSYEQYF.

This clonotype was observed many times. The chain uses TRBV7-3 and TRBJ1-1; D is possibly TRBD1 (6 bases). The germline V and J ends were trimmed by 5 bases and 1 base, with 8 bases remaining between them. Germline CDR1 reads SGHTA; CDR2 reads FQGTGA. The CDR3 is made up of 13 amino acids. The CDR3 DNA is TGTGCCAGCAGCGCGGACAGGAACACTGAAGCTTTCTTT. Its translation is CASSADRNTEAFF.